This T cell receptor (beta chain) was captured in a study of CD8+CD57+ T cells in acquired aplastic anemia. Whole-study context: Sorted CD4+ and CD8+ cells yielded about 3.1 ug of DNA on average. Study results and caveats: Between the patient and control groups, CD8+ Simpson's diversity did not differ significantly.

Turning to this clonotype: The target antigen is unknown.

V was clipped by 6 bases and J by 0 bases, with 9 bases between them. This CDR3 region has 14 residues. In germline, CDR1 is SNHLY, CDR2 FYNNEI. Genomic DNA provided the template from which TCR beta VDJ and CDR3 profiles were obtained. TCRdb re-derived calls from the reads in MiXCR, one entry per CDR3 protein. The data show approximately 70,000 distinct CDR3 sequences, less than 65% seen once. Input material: sorted CD4+, CD8+, or CD8+CD57+ T cells (not recorded which) from PBMCs. The V gene is TRBV2, the J gene TRBJ1-5, with D uncertain. The source is a human donor in good health, serving as a control. Here the CDR3 reads CASRISTSNQPQHF. CDR3 nucleotides: TGTGCCAGCAGGATCAGTACTAGCAATCAGCCCCAGCATTTT.